The clone carrying this T cell receptor (beta chain) was recorded many times. Antigen: not known. The CDR3 loop spans 14 amino acids. Looked up from germline, CDR1 is DFQATT and CDR2 is SNEGSKA (reference sequence). Trimming cost V 0 bases and J 9 bases; bases outside gene matches: 8. The sample is drawn from a study of T cells in Graves' hyperthyroidism and ophthalmopathy. Study-level results: The model anticipated ophthalmopathy a median about six months pre-onset. Most clonotypes that expanded in the thyroid above 0.001 also showed up in blood.

From more than 8 ml of fresh peripheral blood, PBMCs were isolated. RNA transcripts served as the template for amplifying TCR beta CDR3 regions. TCR CDR3 underwent first-round RT-PCR with the HTBI primer set. TCRdb processed the multiplex PCR reads anew with MiXCR; each CDR3 protein has one entry. The sample includes about 420,000 distinct CDR3 sequences, roughly an eighth of them seen just once. This receptor was taken from a woman aged 18-35 years with Graves' hyperthyroidism. Sequencing was carried out using blood. This rearrangement joins TRBV20-1 to TRBJ2-3; 8 bases are shared with TRBD2. The CDR3 protein is CSARDQAGASTQYF. The CDR3, as DNA: TGCAGTGCTAGAGATCAAGCGGGAGCATCAACGCAGTATTTT.